A selection of T cell receptor beta chains follows, all from one sample in a study of shared clonotypes between healthy human individuals. This table comes from immunoSEQ multiplex PCR, and its TCRdb copy is limited to in-frame clones, with some not included. The sample has some 2,500,000 clones, just under 95% seen once; the top ten hold around 0.38%. Sequenced input: naive CD4+ T cells from PBMCs. The receptor source for this set is a man aged 18 to 30 in good health. Some clones in this sample may be carry-over from other donors' samples. The CDR3 runs from the conserved cysteine through the conserved F or W. A D gene is named only where the DNA matches it firmly. Size tells how often a clone was seen (once, few, many) or the class of an expanded clone, and some rows leave it out.

d_gene: -
v_gene: TRBV5-1
abundance: -
j_gene: TRBJ1-5
CDR3aa: CASSVDSANQPQHF
CDR3nt: TGCGCCAGCAGCGTAGACAGCGCGAATCAGCCCCAGCATTTT

d_gene: -
v_gene: TRBV7-8
abundance: -
j_gene: TRBJ2-1
CDR3aa: CASSPPQGNEQFF
CDR3nt: TGTGCCAGCAGCCCCCCCCAGGGCAATGAGCAGTTCTTC

d_gene: -
v_gene: TRBV7-3
abundance: -
j_gene: TRBJ1-2
CDR3aa: CASSLTGGSGYGYTF
CDR3nt: TGTGCCAGCAGCTTAACGGGGGGTTCTGGCTATGGCTACACCTTC

d_gene: -
v_gene: TRBV7-3
abundance: -
j_gene: TRBJ2-2
CDR3aa: CASSPRGTGELFF
CDR3nt: TGTGCCAGCAGCCCCCGAGGAACCGGGGAGCTGTTTTTT

d_gene: -
v_gene: TRBV28
abundance: -
j_gene: TRBJ1-3
CDR3aa: CASSFPGRGRNTIYF
CDR3nt: TGTGCCAGCAGTTTCCCGGGGAGGGGGAGAAACACCATATATTTT

d_gene: -
v_gene: TRBV9
abundance: -
j_gene: TRBJ2-2
CDR3aa: CASSVATAGNTGELFF
CDR3nt: TGTGCCAGCAGCGTAGCTACGGCAGGGAACACCGGGGAGCTGTTTTTT

d_gene: -
v_gene: TRBV27
abundance: -
j_gene: TRBJ1-1
CDR3aa: CASSDDGVNTEAFF
CDR3nt: TGTGCCAGCAGTGATGACGGAGTGAACACTGAAGCTTTCTTT

d_gene: -
v_gene: TRBV5-1
abundance: -
j_gene: TRBJ2-7
CDR3aa: CASMPGRGNVGSYEQYF
CDR3nt: TGCGCCAGCATGCCCGGCAGGGGAAATGTGGGTTCCTACGAGCAGTACTTC

d_gene: -
v_gene: TRBV30
abundance: -
j_gene: TRBJ1-5
CDR3aa: CAWSVRGINQPQHF
CDR3nt: TGTGCCTGGAGTGTACGGGGAATTAATCAGCCCCAGCATTTT

d_gene: TRBD2
v_gene: TRBV27
abundance: -
j_gene: TRBJ2-1
CDR3aa: CASSWTSVHNEQFF
CDR3nt: TGTGCCAGCAGTTGGACTAGCGTGCACAATGAGCAGTTCTTC

d_gene: -
v_gene: TRBV5-1
abundance: -
j_gene: TRBJ1-3
CDR3aa: CASSSAGNTIYF
CDR3nt: TGCGCCAGCAGCTCCGCCGGAAACACCATATATTTT

d_gene: -
v_gene: TRBV10-3
abundance: once
j_gene: TRBJ2-1
CDR3aa: CAISEQYNEQFF
CDR3nt: TGTGCCATCAGTGAGCAATACAATGAGCAGTTCTTC

d_gene: -
v_gene: TRBV7-2
abundance: -
j_gene: TRBJ2-5
CDR3aa: CASSLMSSEETQYF
CDR3nt: TGTGCCAGCAGCTTAATGTCATCAGAAGAGACCCAGTACTTC

d_gene: -
v_gene: TRBV6-5
abundance: -
j_gene: TRBJ2-7
CDR3aa: CASRGRVYGSYEQYF
CDR3nt: TGTGCCAGCAGGGGAAGGGTCTATGGCTCCTACGAGCAGTACTTC

d_gene: -
v_gene: TRBV5-1
abundance: -
j_gene: TRBJ2-5
CDR3aa: CASSFRSSGSETQYF
CDR3nt: TGCGCCAGCAGCTTCCGATCTTCGGGTTCGGAGACCCAGTACTTC

d_gene: TRBD2
v_gene: TRBV2
abundance: -
j_gene: TRBJ2-3
CDR3aa: CASSEAGGPRDTQYF
CDR3nt: TGTGCCAGCAGTGAGGCGGGAGGGCCGAGGGATACGCAGTATTTT

d_gene: -
v_gene: TRBV5-1
abundance: -
j_gene: TRBJ1-3
CDR3aa: CASSPDTIQAAGNTIYF
CDR3nt: TGCGCCAGCAGCCCGGATACCATCCAGGCGGCTGGAAACACCATATATTTT

d_gene: -
v_gene: TRBV4-1
abundance: -
j_gene: TRBJ2-7
CDR3aa: CASSRTATSYYEQYF
CDR3nt: TGCGCCAGCAGTCGGACGGCCACCTCTTACTACGAGCAGTACTTC

d_gene: -
v_gene: TRBV7-3
abundance: -
j_gene: TRBJ2-7
CDR3aa: CASSLGSGLEQYF
CDR3nt: TGTGCCAGCAGCTTGGGGAGTGGCCTGGAGCAGTACTTC

d_gene: TRBD1
v_gene: TRBV5-4
abundance: -
j_gene: TRBJ1-2
CDR3aa: CASSYGQGYGYTF
CDR3nt: TGTGCCAGCAGCTACGGACAGGGGTACGGCTACACCTTC

d_gene: TRBD1
v_gene: TRBV28
abundance: -
j_gene: TRBJ1-1
CDR3aa: CASSPWTGRNTEAFF
CDR3nt: TGTGCCAGCAGTCCCTGGACAGGGAGGAACACTGAAGCTTTCTTT

d_gene: -
v_gene: TRBV7-9
abundance: -
j_gene: TRBJ2-7
CDR3aa: CASSLGTGGWEQYF
CDR3nt: TGTGCCAGCAGCCTGGGGACTGGGGGTTGGGAGCAGTACTTC

d_gene: TRBD1
v_gene: TRBV5-6
abundance: -
j_gene: TRBJ2-5
CDR3aa: CASEPGGQGVQTQYF
CDR3nt: TGTGCCAGCGAACCCGGGGGACAGGGGGTACAGACCCAGTACTTC

d_gene: -
v_gene: TRBV5-1
abundance: -
j_gene: TRBJ1-1
CDR3aa: CASSLEVGTEAFF
CDR3nt: TGCGCCAGCAGCTTGGAAGTGGGGACTGAAGCTTTCTTT

d_gene: TRBD2
v_gene: TRBV7-7
abundance: -
j_gene: TRBJ2-5
CDR3aa: CASSLALAGGGETQYF
CDR3nt: TGTGCCAGCAGCTTAGCTCTAGCGGGAGGGGGAGAGACCCAGTACTTC

d_gene: TRBD1
v_gene: TRBV6-5
abundance: -
j_gene: TRBJ1-2
CDR3aa: CASSTQQGPYGYTF
CDR3nt: TGTGCCAGCAGCACCCAACAGGGGCCCTATGGCTACACCTTC

d_gene: -
v_gene: TRBV23-1
abundance: -
j_gene: TRBJ1-1
CDR3aa: CASSPGRAFFVAFF
CDR3nt: TGCGCCAGCAGTCCTGGGCGGGCCTTTTTTGTAGCTTTCTTT

d_gene: -
v_gene: TRBV7-8
abundance: -
j_gene: TRBJ2-1
CDR3aa: CASSLGESEQFF
CDR3nt: TGTGCCAGCAGCTTAGGTGAAAGTGAGCAGTTCTTC

d_gene: -
v_gene: TRBV7-9
abundance: -
j_gene: TRBJ2-7
CDR3aa: CASSLAWANSSYEQYF
CDR3nt: TGTGCCAGCAGCTTAGCGTGGGCCAATAGCTCCTACGAGCAGTACTTC

d_gene: TRBD2
v_gene: TRBV11-3
abundance: -
j_gene: TRBJ2-7
CDR3aa: CASSSPGTSGESSYEQYF
CDR3nt: TGTGCCAGCAGCTCCCCCGGGACTAGCGGAGAGAGCTCCTACGAGCAGTACTTC

d_gene: TRBD1
v_gene: TRBV6-6
abundance: -
j_gene: TRBJ2-7
CDR3aa: CASSYTGTGDEQYF
CDR3nt: TGTGCCAGCAGTTACACGGGGACAGGGGACGAGCAGTACTTC

d_gene: TRBD2
v_gene: TRBV28
abundance: -
j_gene: TRBJ2-3
CDR3aa: CASSSPSGRGTGAPDTQYF
CDR3nt: TGTGCCAGCAGTTCTCCCAGCGGGAGGGGAACTGGGGCCCCAGATACGCAGTATTTT

d_gene: -
v_gene: TRBV5-5
abundance: few
j_gene: TRBJ2-2
CDR3aa: CASSPGQNTGELFF
CDR3nt: TGTGCCAGCAGCCCGGGACAGAACACCGGGGAGCTGTTTTTT

d_gene: -
v_gene: TRBV9
abundance: -
j_gene: TRBJ2-1
CDR3aa: CASSVVLGPPGVHEQFF
CDR3nt: TGTGCCAGCAGCGTAGTACTTGGGCCACCGGGAGTCCATGAGCAGTTCTTC

d_gene: TRBD1
v_gene: TRBV28
abundance: -
j_gene: TRBJ1-2
CDR3aa: CASREGQVRGYTF
CDR3nt: TGTGCCAGCAGAGAGGGACAGGTCCGTGGCTACACCTTC

d_gene: -
v_gene: TRBV9
abundance: -
j_gene: TRBJ2-4
CDR3aa: CASSVGPPSAKNIQYF
CDR3nt: TGTGCCAGCAGCGTAGGTCCACCCTCGGCCAAAAACATTCAGTACTTC

d_gene: TRBD1
v_gene: TRBV5-1
abundance: -
j_gene: TRBJ1-4
CDR3aa: CASSPQGAGEKLFF
CDR3nt: TGCGCCAGCTCACCACAGGGGGCCGGGGAAAAACTGTTTTTT

d_gene: TRBD2
v_gene: TRBV10-3
abundance: -
j_gene: TRBJ2-2
CDR3aa: CAISESRGSGTGELFF
CDR3nt: TGTGCCATCAGTGAGTCTCGCGGGAGTGGGACCGGGGAGCTGTTTTTT

d_gene: -
v_gene: TRBV7-9
abundance: -
j_gene: TRBJ2-3
CDR3aa: CASSPYTDTQYF
CDR3nt: TGTGCCAGCAGCCCCTACACAGATACGCAGTATTTT

d_gene: -
v_gene: TRBV29-1
abundance: few
j_gene: TRBJ1-1
CDR3aa: CSVEGVIGTEAFF
CDR3nt: TGCAGCGTTGAGGGGGTGATTGGCACTGAAGCTTTCTTT

d_gene: -
v_gene: TRBV10-1
abundance: -
j_gene: TRBJ2-7
CDR3aa: CASRDSSYEQYF
CDR3nt: TGCGCCAGCAGGGACAGCTCCTACGAGCAGTACTTC

d_gene: -
v_gene: TRBV5-4
abundance: -
j_gene: TRBJ2-4
CDR3aa: CASSLAGGNIQYF
CDR3nt: TGTGCCAGCAGCTTGGCAGGCGGTAACATTCAGTACTTC

d_gene: -
v_gene: TRBV7-9
abundance: -
j_gene: TRBJ1-1
CDR3aa: CASSSEQDGEATEAFF
CDR3nt: TGTGCCAGCAGCTCGGAACAGGACGGAGAAGCAACTGAAGCTTTCTTT

d_gene: -
v_gene: TRBV27
abundance: -
j_gene: TRBJ2-1
CDR3aa: CASSPVARIYNEQFF
CDR3nt: TGTGCCAGCAGCCCAGTGGCAAGAATCTACAATGAGCAGTTCTTC

d_gene: -
v_gene: TRBV18
abundance: -
j_gene: TRBJ2-2
CDR3aa: CASSRPGLSLDGELFF
CDR3nt: TGTGCCAGCTCGCGACCAGGGTTATCGTTGGACGGGGAGCTGTTTTTT

d_gene: -
v_gene: TRBV6-5
abundance: -
j_gene: TRBJ1-1
CDR3aa: CASSYVAGLSTEAFF
CDR3nt: TGTGCCAGCAGTTACGTGGCAGGTCTGAGTACTGAAGCTTTCTTT

d_gene: -
v_gene: TRBV18
abundance: -
j_gene: TRBJ2-3
CDR3aa: CASSPQDTQYF
CDR3nt: TGTGCCAGCTCACCACAGGATACGCAGTATTTT

d_gene: -
v_gene: TRBV7-9
abundance: -
j_gene: TRBJ1-2
CDR3aa: CASSLERGGYTF
CDR3nt: TGTGCCAGCAGCTTAGAACGGGGGGGCTACACCTTC

d_gene: TRBD1
v_gene: TRBV2
abundance: -
j_gene: TRBJ1-2
CDR3aa: CAGTRPGTGDGYTF
CDR3nt: TGTGCCGGAACACGGCCGGGGACAGGGGATGGCTACACCTTC

d_gene: -
v_gene: TRBV28
abundance: -
j_gene: TRBJ1-2
CDR3aa: CASSLSVRNRNYGYTF
CDR3nt: TGTGCCAGCAGTTTGTCCGTTAGAAACAGGAACTATGGCTACACCTTC

d_gene: -
v_gene: TRBV7-3
abundance: -
j_gene: TRBJ2-2
CDR3aa: CASSFPTGELFF
CDR3nt: TGTGCCAGCAGCTTCCCCACCGGGGAGCTGTTTTTT

d_gene: -
v_gene: TRBV19
abundance: -
j_gene: TRBJ1-3
CDR3aa: CASSIGSTSSGNTIYF
CDR3nt: TGTGCCAGTAGTATTGGGAGCACCTCCTCCGGAAACACCATATATTTT

d_gene: -
v_gene: TRBV18
abundance: -
j_gene: TRBJ2-3
CDR3aa: CASSPSGSTDTQYF
CDR3nt: TGTGCCAGCTCACCATCGGGTTCGACAGATACGCAGTATTTT